Listed below are T cell receptor beta chains from one sample, sequenced in a study of shared clonotypes between healthy human individuals. The method was immunoSEQ multiplex PCR; TCRdb's version includes in-frame clones alone and lacks a portion of them. The profile shows approximately 2,000,000 clones, around 93% of them singletons. Sequenced input: naive CD4+ T cells from PBMCs. These receptors were collected from a man aged 18 to 35 in good health. Some clones in this sample may be carry-over from other donors' samples. Both conserved end residues are part of each CDR3. A D gene is named only where the DNA matches it firmly. For some rows the clone size is stated as once, few or many, or as a class when expanded; others skip it.

>TRBV2|NA|NA|TRBJ1-5|15
CASREGRSRNQPQHF
TGTGCCAGCAGGGAAGGACGGAGCCGCAATCAGCCCCAGCATTTT
>TRBV14|TRBD1|NA|TRBJ2-1|15
CASSPGGTGGGEQFF
TGTGCCAGCAGCCCAGGGGGGACAGGGGGTGGTGAGCAGTTCTTC
>TRBV5-6|NA|NA|TRBJ1-1|14
CASSYSTGSRKAFF
TGTGCCAGCAGCTATTCTACAGGTAGCCGAAAAGCTTTCTTT
>TRBV7-3|NA|NA|TRBJ2-3|15
CASSLVAGVGDTQYF
TGTGCCAGCAGCTTGGTAGCAGGGGTGGGAGATACGCAGTATTTT
>TRBV5-1|TRBD2|NA|TRBJ2-5|15
CASSTGAGGPETQYF
TGCGCCAGCAGCACGGGAGCGGGAGGGCCAGAGACCCAGTACTTC
>TRBV28|NA|NA|TRBJ1-4|13
CASGATPGEKLFF
TGTGCCAGTGGGGCCACCCCGGGGGAAAAACTGTTTTTT
>TRBV6-5|NA|NA|TRBJ1-1|15
CASSSTAPGIGAAFF
TGTGCCAGCAGTTCTACTGCCCCAGGAATCGGAGCAGCTTTCTTT
>TRBV2|NA|NA|TRBJ2-7|13
CASNPGLNYEQYF
TGTGCCAGCAACCCGGGACTGAACTACGAGCAGTACTTC
>TRBV10-3|NA|NA|TRBJ2-7|11
CAISGVDEQYF
TGTGCCATCAGTGGTGTCGACGAGCAGTACTTC
>TRBV27|NA|once|TRBJ1-2|14
CASSLSQGRSGYTF
TGTGCCAGCAGTTTAAGCCAGGGGAGGAGTGGCTACACCTTC